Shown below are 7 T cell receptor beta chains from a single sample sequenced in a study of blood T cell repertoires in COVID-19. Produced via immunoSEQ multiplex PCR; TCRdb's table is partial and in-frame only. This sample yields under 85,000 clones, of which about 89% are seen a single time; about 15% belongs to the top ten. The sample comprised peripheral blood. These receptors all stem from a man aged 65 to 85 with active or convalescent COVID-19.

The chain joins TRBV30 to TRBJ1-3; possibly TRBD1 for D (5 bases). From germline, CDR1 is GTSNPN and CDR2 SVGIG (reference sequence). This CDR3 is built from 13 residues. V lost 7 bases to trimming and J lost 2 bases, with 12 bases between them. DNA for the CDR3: TGTGCCTATCAGGGTATAACTGGAAACACCATATATTTT. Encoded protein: CAYQGITGNTIYF.

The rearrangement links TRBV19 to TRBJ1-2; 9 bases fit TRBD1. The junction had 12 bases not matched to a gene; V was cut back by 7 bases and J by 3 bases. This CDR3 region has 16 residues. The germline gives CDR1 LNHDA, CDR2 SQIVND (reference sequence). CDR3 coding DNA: TGTGCCAGTACGAGTGCGGACAGGGGCGGATACTATGGCTACACCTTC. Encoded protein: CASTSADRGGYYGYTF.

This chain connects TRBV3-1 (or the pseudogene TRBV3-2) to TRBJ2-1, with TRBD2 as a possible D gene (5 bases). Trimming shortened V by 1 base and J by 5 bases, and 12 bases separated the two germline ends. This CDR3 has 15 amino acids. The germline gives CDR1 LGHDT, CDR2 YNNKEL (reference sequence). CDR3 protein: CASSQVSGLDNEQFF. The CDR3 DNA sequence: TGTGCCAGCAGCCAAGTTTCGGGATTAGACAATGAGCAGTTCTTC.

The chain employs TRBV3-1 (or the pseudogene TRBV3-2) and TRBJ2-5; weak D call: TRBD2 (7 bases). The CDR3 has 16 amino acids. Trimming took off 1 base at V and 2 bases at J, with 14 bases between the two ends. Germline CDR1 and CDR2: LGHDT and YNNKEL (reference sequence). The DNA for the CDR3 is TGTGCCAGCAGCCAAGGTGTCAGGGGAGGGCAAGAGACCCAGTACTTC. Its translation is CASSQGVRGGQETQYF.

The chain's CDR3 is CASSPGTGAYNEQFF. The CDR3 DNA is TGCGCCAGCAGCCCCGGGACAGGAGCGTACAATGAGCAGTTCTTC. This rearrangement joins TRBV5-1 to TRBJ2-1, with TRBD1 matching 8 bases. Germline V gene lookup returns CDR1 SGHRS and CDR2 YFSETQ. V shed 4 bases, J shed 4 bases, and the junction held 7 bases outside the gene matches. This CDR3 is 15 amino acids long. Supplemented by reference TRBV5-1 and TRBJ2-1, the full variable domain reads KAGVTQTPRYLIKTRGQQVTLSCSPISGHRSVSWYQQTPGQGLQFLFEYFSETQRNKGNFPGRFSGRQFSNSRSEMNVSTLELGDSALYLCASSPGTGAYNEQFFGPGTRLTVL.

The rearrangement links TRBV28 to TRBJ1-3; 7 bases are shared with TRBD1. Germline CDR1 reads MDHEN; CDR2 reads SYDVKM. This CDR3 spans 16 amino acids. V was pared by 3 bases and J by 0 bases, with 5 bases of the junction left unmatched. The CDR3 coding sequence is TGTGCCAGCAGTTTGACAGGGCCACTCTCTGGAAACACCATATATTTT. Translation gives CASSLTGPLSGNTIYF.

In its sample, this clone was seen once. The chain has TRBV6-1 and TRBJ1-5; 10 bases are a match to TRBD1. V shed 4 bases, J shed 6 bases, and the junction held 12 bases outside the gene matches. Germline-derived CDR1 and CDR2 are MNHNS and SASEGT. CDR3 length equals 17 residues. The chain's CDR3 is CASSGTVTGGGGQPQHF. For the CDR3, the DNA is TGTGCCAGCAGTGGAACGGTGACAGGGGGCGGAGGTCAGCCCCAGCATTTT.